Presented here are 9 T cell receptor beta chains from one specimen sequenced in a study of blood T cell repertoires in COVID-19. Profiling relied on immunoSEQ multiplex PCR, and the TCRdb table lists in-frame clones only, not all of them. The table lists roughly 97,000 clones, about 89% of them singletons. Sequencing input: peripheral blood. The receptors were gathered from a human donor in a cohort sampled during active COVID-19.

Only one count was recorded for this clone. CDR3 in amino acids: CASSEYDSRGEAFF. The DNA of the CDR3 is TGTGCCAGCAGTGAATATGACAGCCGGGGGGAAGCTTTCTTT. V usage is TRBV27 and J usage is TRBJ1-1; D perhaps matches TRBD1 (5 bases). CDR3 size: 14 residues. Trimming cost V 5 bases and J 8 bases, with 18 bases left between them. Looked up from germline, CDR1 is MNHEY and CDR2 is SMNVEV (reference sequence).

The chain is built from TRBV5-3 and TRBJ2-5; 8 nucleotides agree with TRBD2. TRBV5-3 is an ORF, and what it does is uncertain. The CDR3 loop spans 16 amino acids. V lost 2 bases to trimming and J lost 2 bases; unmatched junction nucleotides: 8. The CDR3 loop reads CARSLHSGGPQETQYF. CDR3 in DNA: TGTGCCAGAAGCTTACACAGCGGGGGCCCTCAAGAGACCCAGTACTTC.

V is TRBV6-5 and J is TRBJ2-7; weak D call: TRBD2 (6 bases). Germline V lookup: CDR1 MNHEY, CDR2 SVGAGI. This CDR3 has 13 residues. Trimming pared 5 bases from V and 3 bases from J, leaving 11 bases between. Written as DNA, the CDR3 is TGTGCCAGCAGTCAGGGACTCAACTACGAGCAGTACTTC. Protein sequence: CASSQGLNYEQYF.

The chain recombines TRBV2 with TRBJ2-7, with D unclear. Germline assignment: CDR1 SNHLY and CDR2 FYNNEI. V was cut by 1 base and J by 3 bases, with 4 bases left in between. This CDR3 is built from 12 residues. The CDR3 DNA follows: TGTGCCAGCAGTGAAGGACACTACGAGCAGTACTTC. Protein: CASSEGHYEQYF.

This clone was counted once. The CDR3 DNA sequence: TGTGCCAGCAGAGGGACAGGGGGGAGCTATGGCTACACCTTC. It specifies CASRGTGGSYGYTF. J is TRBJ1-2 and V is TRBV27; 11 bases are a match to TRBD1. The germline CDR1 and CDR2 sequences are MNHEY and SMNVEV (reference sequence). The CDR3 extends over 14 amino acids. Trimming took 6 bases from V and 4 from J; bases not matched to a gene: 4.

The chain links TRBV6-5 to TRBJ2-7; D is unclear. CDR1 is MNHEY, CDR2 SVGAGI, per germline. Trimming cost V 5 bases and J 6 bases, with 14 bases left between them. The CDR3 has 13 amino acids. The chain's CDR3 is CASSQPQVSEQYF. DNA for the CDR3: TGTGCCAGCAGTCAACCCCAGGTCTCCGAGCAGTACTTC.

This clone was seen repeatedly, ten times or more. V usage is TRBV20-1 and J usage is TRBJ1-6, with a weak D call TRBD1 (6 bases). V was trimmed by 5 bases and J by 9 bases, leaving 8 bases between them. Germline CDR1 reads DFQATT; CDR2 reads SNEGSKA (reference sequence). This CDR3 spans 11 amino acids. As DNA, the CDR3 is TGCAGTGCTGGACAGTCTTCACCCCTCCACTTT. Protein sequence: CSAGQSSPLHF.

The chain links TRBV4-3 to TRBJ1-4; D is perhaps TRBD1 (5 bases). Germline values: CDR1 LGHNA, CDR2 YSLEER. The CDR3 spans 16 residues. V shed 0 bases and J shed 4 bases, with 12 bases lying between them. The CDR3, as DNA: TGCGCCAGCAGCCAAGACAGGGAGGGGTATAATGAAAAACTGTTTTTT. Translation gives CASSQDREGYNEKLFF.

The chain links TRBV6-4 to TRBJ2-7; perhaps TRBD2 as D (6 bases). CDR1 and CDR2 from the germline V gene are MRHNA and SNTAGT. V lost 8 bases, J lost 2 bases, and 16 bases lay in between. The CDR3 sequence is 14 residues long. The CDR3 sequence is CASGLWRETYEQYF. CDR3 in DNA: TGTGCCAGCGGCCTTTGGAGGGAAACCTACGAGCAGTACTTC.